Listed below are T cell receptor beta chains from one sample, sequenced in a study of blood T cells in healthy people across ages. One entry per CDR3 protein results from TCRdb running MiXCR on the 5' RACE reads. This sample has roughly 1,700,000 distinct CDR3 sequences, with 28% found just once. The source material was blood. The receptors derive from a woman aged 30 to 39 in good health. Each CDR3 is given with its conserved first and last residue. D genes are given only for firm matches. Rows give clone size only sometimes, using once, few, many, or a class for an expanded clone.

NA	TRBJ1-1	NA	TRBV4-3	TGCGCCAGCAGCCAAGATTGGGGGGCCACTGAAGCTTTCTTT	CASSQDWGATEAFF
NA	TRBJ2-2	NA	TRBV29-1	TGCAGCGTACAGGTCCCAGATTACACCGGGGAGCTGTTTTTT	CSVQVPDYTGELFF
NA	TRBJ1-1	NA	TRBV7-8	TGTGCCAGCAGCCTAGGGCTTTTGGTTTTCTTT	CASSLGLLVFF
NA	TRBJ2-6	many	TRBV10-3	TGTGCCATCTCAGAATCTGTGGCCAACGTCCTGACTTTC	CAISESVANVLTF
TRBD1	TRBJ2-5	many	TRBV29-1	TGCAGCGTAGGGCTACAGGGGGCGCGAGAGACCCAGTACTTC	CSVGLQGARETQYF
NA	TRBJ2-2	few	TRBV7-2	TGTGCCAGCAGCCCTGTGATAAGGTGGACCGGGGAGCTGTTTTTT	CASSPVIRWTGELFF
NA	TRBJ2-7	NA	TRBV20-1	TGCAGTGCCAAAACCTCCTACGAGCAGTACTTC	CSAKTSYEQYF
TRBD1	TRBJ1-5	NA	TRBV10-3	TGTGCCGCGTCCGGGACAGGTAATCAGTCCCAGCATTTT	CAASGTGNQSQHF
NA	TRBJ2-3	NA	TRBV6-6	TGTGCCAGCAGTGCCCGGACAGATAGTACAGATACGCAGTATTTT	CASSARTDSTDTQYF
TRBD1	TRBJ2-3	few	TRBV5-1	TGCGCCAGCAGCTTCGGGACAGTCAAAACAGATACGCAGTATTTT	CASSFGTVKTDTQYF
TRBD1	TRBJ1-1	few	TRBV9	TGTGCCAGCAGCCCCCTCGGACAGGGCGACACTGAAGCTTTCTTT	CASSPLGQGDTEAFF
NA	TRBJ2-7	many	TRBV20-1	TGCAGTGCTAGAGATCCGGGGCAGGGGCCAGCAACGGTCGAGCAGTACTTC	CSARDPGQGPATVEQYF